There are many counts of the clone carrying this TCR beta chain. Its antigen is undetermined. These data come from a study of early T cells in non-severe SARS-CoV-2 infection. Turning to the study itself: Sequenced bulk RNA came from whole blood that was unsorted, and chains were unpaired.

V dropped 3 bases and J dropped 0 bases, with 8 bases sitting between them. Germline V gene lookup returns CDR1 LGHNA and CDR2 YSLEER. The CDR3 totals 14 residues. As part of library construction, unique molecular identifiers were attached to individual cDNA molecules. TCRdb reprocessed the 5' RACE reads via MiXCR and lists one record per CDR3 protein. The table has approximately 27,000 distinct CDR3 sequences, 9% to 10% seen once. General study results and limits: VDJdb matching favored anti-spike CD8 responses, missing private and CD4 specificities.

The sequenced sample was whole blood. This TCR derives from an adult who was a healthcare worker with PCR-confirmed SARS-CoV-2 infection or an uninfected control (not recorded which). The chain recombines TRBV4-3 with TRBJ1-1, with TRBD1 as a possible D gene (6 bases). The CDR3 bases are TGCGCCAGCAGCCAGGGACAAATGAACACTGAAGCTTTCTTT. Translation gives CASSQGQMNTEAFF.